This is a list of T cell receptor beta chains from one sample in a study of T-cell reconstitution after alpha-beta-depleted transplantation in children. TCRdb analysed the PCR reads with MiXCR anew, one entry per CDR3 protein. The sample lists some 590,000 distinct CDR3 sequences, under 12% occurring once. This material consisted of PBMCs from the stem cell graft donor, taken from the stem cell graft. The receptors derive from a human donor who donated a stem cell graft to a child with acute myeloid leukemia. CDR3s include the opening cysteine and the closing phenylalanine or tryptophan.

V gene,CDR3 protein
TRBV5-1,CASSLGTLTSTDTQYF
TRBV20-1,CSARIVSSKTYEQYF
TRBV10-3,CAATSGSSTGELFF
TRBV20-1,CSARDPSNLGGETQYF
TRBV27,CASSPLGPTGTDTQYF
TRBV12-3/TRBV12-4,CASSLGPTSPLHF
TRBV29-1,CSVDRSGGGQFF
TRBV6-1,CASRLTGMETQYF
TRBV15,CATSRDRKGQGMYEQYF
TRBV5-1,CASSYQLNTEAFF
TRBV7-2,CASKNFGQGGEKLFF
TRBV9,CASSVGSANNQPQHF
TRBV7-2,CASSPPGLAGTQYF
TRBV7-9,CASARDAAYEQYF
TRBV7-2,CASSSDLTYEQYF
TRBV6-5,CASSSDGGETQYF
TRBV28,CASSNLRVSYEQYF
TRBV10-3,CAIKSGSTDTQYF
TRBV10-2,CASSELGTNYNEQFF
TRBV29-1,CSVEEVRGYEQYF
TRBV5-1,CASSPGTSGGLEQYF
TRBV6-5,CASSYVQGVHEQYF
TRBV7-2,CASSLEGGLGTDTQYF
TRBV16,CASSQASSGSGGYTF
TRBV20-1,CSAKWGAGELFF
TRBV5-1,CASSSEGQGLYGYTF
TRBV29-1,CSVATLINEKLFF
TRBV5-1,CASQRDGNTGELFF
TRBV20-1,CMGEISYEQYF
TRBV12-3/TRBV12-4,CASARGHYNEQFF
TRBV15,CATSRDRRGPDTQYF
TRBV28,CASIGRVGVDEQYF
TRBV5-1,CASSRQADSGNTIYF
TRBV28,CASSPLGGEGYEQYF
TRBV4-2,CASSQDLSGNSYNEQFF
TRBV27,CASSLSGQFYEQYF
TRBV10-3,CAISYEGNTEAFF
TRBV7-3,CASSYQTGGAGEQYF
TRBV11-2,CASSLEGTGSTGELFF
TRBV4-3,CASSHVGSGTAYEQYF
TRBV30,CAWRGAGVLDEQFF
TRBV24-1,CATSMPTGEGVYEQYF
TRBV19,CASRPQGVTDTQYF
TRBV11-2,CASSSILGQGAPHGYTF
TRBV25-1,CASSEYRDEQYF
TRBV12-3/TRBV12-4,CASSPGAGDTPF
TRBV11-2,CASSPRGLAERLAKNIQYF
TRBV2,CASGQGVGNEQFF
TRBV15,CATSSFPAGRVTEAFF
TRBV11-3,CASSRSGINEQFF
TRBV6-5,CASSYPGNLRVRAYEQYF
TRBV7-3,CASSHIADDEQFF
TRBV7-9,CASGSKDTQYF
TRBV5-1,CASSLDGGRGDSNYGYTF